The following is a TCR beta chain sequence with its context. What it binds is unknown. One end of the junction is discordant with germline, which a read error may explain. The data originate from a study of blood T cells in healthy people across ages. Notes on the study in general: Long-lived and aged donors differed, with more naive CD4+ cells and higher diversity in the long-lived.

Those donating, healthy Caucasian individuals from Russia, were aged roughly 6 to 90. Samples each had at least 5 micrograms of total RNA extracted. Together with a sample-barcoded 5' primer, a J-beta primer mix was included in a second PCR lasting roughly 6 to 12 cycles. TCRdb re-called the 5' RACE reads with MiXCR, one entry per CDR3 protein. This table has approximately 1.5 million distinct CDR3 sequences, less than 45% appearing once. Germline CDR1 SGHVS, CDR2 FQNEAQ. This CDR3 comprises 15 residues. What was sequenced was blood. The clonotype comes from a woman between 18 and 29 years old in good health. The rearrangement joins TRBV7-8 to TRBJ2-1; 12 nucleotides align to TRBD2. CDR3 protein: CAGRRTSGNVNEQFF. The CDR3 bases are TGTGCCGGCAGGCGGACTAGCGGGAATGTAAATGAGCAGTTCTTC.